One and the same sample provided the 20 T cell receptor beta chains below, sequenced in a study of T-cell reconstitution after alpha-beta-depleted transplantation in children (dated by TCRdb to 2016 to 2017). The library was built by means of PCR. Sequencing used an Illumina HiSeq 2500. To normalize quantification of the TCRbeta repertoire, the TCR libraries were built with molecular barcoding that relied on unique molecular identifiers. The public reads were quality trimmed at Q25 with fastp and then assembled into clones with MiXCR by TCRdb, keeping productive beta chains. A single entry per CDR3 protein holds the most common genes and DNA from its merged rows. Within this sample are fewer than 350,000 distinct CDR3 sequences, with 11% of them counted one time only. 23% of the sample lies in the top ten. What the treatment or condition label conveys for this sample: allogeneic hematopoietic cell transplantation with graft depleted of TCRalphabeta T cells and CD19 B cells.

This specimen was peripheral blood, taken 180 days after TCRalphabeta/CD19-depleted stem cell transplant. These receptor sequences come from a male patient between 2 and 15 years old who had a stem cell transplant for chronic granulomatous disease, so the T cells may come from the graft donor.

Notes on this clonotype: The germline gene is not matched at one end of the junction; a read error may be the cause. This chain links TRBV12-3 or TRBV12-4 with TRBJ2-5, with TRBD2 matching over 10 bases. The CDR3 has 19 residues. The CDR3 region has the DNA TGTGCCAGCTGTTTAAATCTCTCACCCGGGACTAGCGAACAAGAGACCCAGTACTTC. Encoded protein: CASCLNLSPGTSEQETQYF.

Regarding this clonotype: Possible read error: a much larger clone is one base away. This rearrangement joins TRBV14 to TRBJ2-5, with a tentative D call TRBD1 (5 bases). This CDR3 has 15 residues. Germline lookup yields CDR1 SGHDN and CDR2 FVKESK. DNA of the CDR3: TGTGCCAGCAGCCAAGATCGACAGTCAGGAGAGACCCATTACTTC. It encodes CASSQDRQSGETHYF.

This clonotype was detected many times. This chain connects TRBV24-1 to TRBJ2-4, with a tentative D call TRBD2 (5 bases). This CDR3 spans 14 amino acids. Trimming pared 4 bases from V and 5 bases from J, leaving 11 bases between. Germline CDR1 and CDR2: KGHDR and SFDVKD. The CDR3 sequence: CATSETGNQNIQYF. The CDR3 nucleotides read TGTGCCACCAGTGAAACCGGGAATCAAAACATTCAGTACTTC.

Ten or more counts support this clonotype. The V call is TRBV12-3 or TRBV12-4, the J call TRBJ2-2; D is undetermined. The CDR3 length is 13 residues. The V end was cut by 6 bases, the J end by 5 bases, with 10 bases between. CDR3 loop: CASSHIITGELFF. CDR3 nucleotide sequence: TGTGCCAGCAGCCACATCATAACCGGGGAGCTGTTTTTT.

This clonotype has at least ten counts. The rearrangement joins TRBV5-6 to TRBJ2-1, with D unclear. From germline, CDR1 is SGHDT and CDR2 YYEEEE. The CDR3 covers 14 residues. Trimming removed 3 bases from V and 8 bases from J, with 15 bases in between. The CDR3 DNA sequence: TGTGCCAGCAGCTCCAAAGAACCGCTGGATGAGCAGTTCTTC. It encodes CASSSKEPLDEQFF. Variable domain in full (rest from reference TRBV5-6 and TRBJ2-1): DAGVTQSPTHLIKTRGQQVTLRCSPKSGHDTVSWYQQALGQGPQFIFQYYEEEERQRGNFPDRFSGHQFPNYSSELNVNALLLGDSALYLCASSSKEPLDEQFFGPGTRLTVL.

This clonotype was picked up a small number of times. The V call is TRBV10-1, the J call TRBJ2-7, with 10 bases aligning to TRBD1. This CDR3 has 20 amino acids. Germline V lookup: CDR1 WNHNN, CDR2 SYGVQD (reference sequence). V gave up 4 bases and J gave up 2 bases; unmatched junction bases: 20. CDR3 bases: TGCGCCAGCAGTGCAGACCACCGGGACAGGGGCCGCCTAATTACCTACGAGCAGTACTTC. Residues: CASSADHRDRGRLITYEQYF.

This clonotype was observed many times. The rearrangement joins TRBV27 to TRBJ1-6; D may be TRBD1 (6 bases). V lost 4 bases, J lost 7 bases, and 17 bases lay in between. This CDR3 region has 16 residues. The germline CDR1 and CDR2 sequences are MNHEY and SMNVEV (reference sequence). This CDR3 reads CASSSRGRVGNSPLHF. CDR3 coding DNA: TGTGCCAGCAGTTCCAGGGGAAGGGTCGGCAATTCACCCCTCCACTTT.

This clonotype was seen ten or more times. The chain employs TRBV20-1 and TRBJ2-5, with 10 positions matching TRBD2. Trimming at V came to 3 bases and at J to 5 bases, leaving 15 bases not matched to a gene. The CDR3 totals 17 residues. Germline V gene sequence: CDR1 DFQATT, CDR2 SNEGSKA (reference sequence). Here the CDR3 reads CSARAGASGGTKETQYF. CDR3 DNA: TGCAGTGCTAGGGCAGGAGCTAGCGGGGGTACCAAGGAGACCCAGTACTTC.

This clonotype was counted ten times or more. This sequence joins TRBV28 and TRBJ2-3, with 12 bases identical to TRBD2. Germline CDR1 is MDHEN and CDR2 is SYDVKM. This CDR3 spans 13 amino acids. Losses at the gene ends were 6 bases for V and 5 bases for J; bases not matched to a gene: 0. As DNA, the CDR3 is TGTGCCAGCAGACTAGCGGGAGGAGATACGCAGTATTTT. It yields the protein CASRLAGGDTQYF.

This clonotype was seen more than once but under ten times. The J gene is TRBJ2-7, the V gene TRBV30; TRBD2 agrees at 7 bases. V trimming: 3 bases; J trimming: 3 bases; junction bases outside the gene matches: 8. The CDR3 sequence is 14 residues long. Germline V CDR1 and CDR2: GTSNPN, SVGIG (reference sequence). This chain's CDR3 is CAWSRLAENYEQYF. The CDR3, as DNA: TGTGCCTGGAGCCGACTAGCAGAAAACTACGAGCAGTACTTC.

This clonotype appeared many times. The chain combines TRBV10-3 with TRBJ2-5, with D perhaps assigned TRBD1 or TRBD2 (5 bases each). Germline assignment: CDR1 ENHRY and CDR2 SYGVKD. Trimming pared 5 bases from V and 0 bases from J, leaving 13 bases between. This CDR3 contains 15 residues. The CDR3, as DNA: TGTGCCATCAGTAATTCAGGGACGTACCAAGAGACCCAGTACTTC. This encodes CAISNSGTYQETQYF.

This clonotype was found many times. V is TRBV5-1 and J is TRBJ2-7; D gene uncertain. CDR1 is SGHRS and CDR2 is YFSETQ in the germline V gene. V lost 1 base to trimming and J lost 2 bases, with 10 bases between them. The CDR3 is made up of 14 amino acids. The CDR3 region has the DNA TGCGCCAGCAGCTTGTCCTCAACTGCCTACGAGCAGTACTTC. This encodes CASSLSSTAYEQYF.

This clonotype was seen at least ten times. V and J are TRBV7-9 and TRBJ2-3; the D gene is possibly TRBD1 (5 bases). Trimming took off 4 bases at V and 6 bases at J, with 11 bases between the two ends. Looked up from germline, CDR1 is SEHNR and CDR2 is FQNEAQ (reference sequence). The CDR3 extends over 13 amino acids. CDR3 sequence: CASSSQVSDTQYF. As DNA, the CDR3 is TGTGCCAGCAGCTCACAGGTGTCGGATACGCAGTATTTT.

This clonotype was seen many times. The chain has TRBV12-3 or TRBV12-4 and TRBJ2-7; D is perhaps TRBD1 or TRBD2 (5 bases each). The CDR3 is 13 residues long. The V end lost 4 bases, the J end lost 3 bases, and 10 bases lay between the germline ends. The CDR3 here is CASSSGTDYEQYF. CDR3 nucleotide sequence: TGTGCCAGCAGTTCCGGGACGGACTACGAGCAGTACTTC.

The sample holds many counts of this clonotype. J is TRBJ2-1 and V is TRBV20-1, with 11 bases aligning to TRBD2. Losses at the gene ends were 2 bases for V and 7 bases for J; bases not matched to a gene: 10. Per germline, CDR1 DFQATT and CDR2 SNEGSKA (reference sequence). The CDR3 runs to 16 residues. The CDR3 DNA reads as TGCAGTGCTAGAAGATTTAGCGGGAGGGCCCCGAATGAGCAGTTCTTC. Its protein product is CSARRFSGRAPNEQFF.

The chain couples TRBV19 to TRBJ1-1, with 11 nucleotides matching TRBD1. The CDR3 is made up of 15 amino acids. Trimming at V came to 7 bases and at J to 3 bases, leaving 7 bases not matched to a gene. Germline values: CDR1 LNHDA, CDR2 SQIVND (reference sequence). The CDR3 is CASTSGDRGDTEAFF. CDR3 DNA: TGTGCCAGTACCTCCGGGGACAGGGGGGACACTGAAGCTTTCTTT.

This clonotype was seen at least ten times. The chain employs TRBV29-1 and TRBJ2-2; D possibly corresponds to TRBD1 (6 bases). Trimming pared 7 bases from V and 5 bases from J, leaving 17 bases between. This CDR3 contains 14 residues. Germline-derived CDR1 and CDR2 are SQVTM and ANQGSEA. CDR3: CSARGHRDTGELFF. In DNA, the CDR3 is TGCAGCGCCAGGGGTCATCGGGATACCGGGGAGCTGTTTTTT.

The chain uses TRBV5-5 and TRBJ2-2, with unresolved D. V was clipped by 5 bases and J by 0 bases, with 11 bases between them. Germline CDR1 and CDR2: SGHKS and YYEKEE (reference sequence). This CDR3 is 15 amino acids long. CDR3 in DNA: TGTGCCAGCAGTTTTGACGGTTCGAACACCGGGGAGCTGTTTTTT. This codes for CASSFDGSNTGELFF. The full variable domain, with the rest looked up from reference TRBV5-5 and TRBJ2-2, is DAGVTQSPTHLIKTRGQQVTLRCSPISGHKSVSWYQQVLGQGPQFIFQYYEKEERGRGNFPDRFSARQFPNYSSELNVNALLLGDSALYLCASSFDGSNTGELFFGEGSRLTVL.

This clonotype was found many times. The chain recombines TRBV19 with TRBJ2-5, with 11 bases fitting TRBD2. CDR1 is LNHDA and CDR2 is SQIVND in the germline V gene (reference sequence). The CDR3 is made up of 15 amino acids. Germline trimming cut 7 bases from V and 7 bases from J; bases unmatched to any gene: 11. CDR3 loop: CASILGLAVAVTQYF. The CDR3 region has the DNA TGTGCCAGTATCCTGGGACTAGCGGTGGCTGTGACCCAGTACTTC.

J is TRBJ1-5 and V is TRBV28; D is ambiguous. The length of the CDR3 is 11 residues. CDR1 MDHEN and CDR2 SYDVKM come from the germline V gene. Trimming pared 6 bases from V and 6 bases from J, leaving 6 bases between. CDR3 protein: CASSRTQPQHF. The CDR3 bases are TGTGCCAGCAGCCGGACTCAGCCCCAGCATTTT.